These 23 T cell receptor beta chains originate from one sample sequenced in a study of T cell responses to AZD1222 COVID-19 vaccine. TCRdb's table, derived via immunoSEQ multiplex PCR, lists solely in-frame clones and lacks some. The top ten clones hold around 3% of a sample with 150,000 or so clones, about 88% of them seen once. Sequencing was performed on peripheral blood, taken on day 0 of AZD1222 vaccination. These receptors were obtained from an adult in good health.

The chain carries TRBV19 and TRBJ1-2; no definite D call. The CDR3 has 14 amino acids. From germline, CDR1 is LNHDA and CDR2 SQIVND (reference sequence). V gave up 2 bases and J gave up 2 bases, with 9 bases separating them. CDR3 bases: TGTGCCAGTAGTATAACGTTTTCAAACTATGGCTACACCTTC. Its translation is CASSITFSNYGYTF.

DNA of the CDR3: TGCGCCAGCAGCCACCCGGGCGGGGAGCTGTTTTTT. Protein: CASSHPGGELFF. This rearrangement joins TRBV4-1 to TRBJ2-2; D is uncertain. The germline V gene encodes CDR1 MGHRA and CDR2 YSYEKL. This CDR3 has 12 amino acids. V was cut by 3 bases and J by 7 bases, with 6 bases left in between.

The chain has TRBV7-2 and TRBJ1-1, with D possibly being TRBD1 (5 bases). Trimming left V 5 bases short and J 4 bases short, with 14 bases between. This CDR3 is built from 14 residues. Germline V CDR1 and CDR2: SGHTA, FQGNSA. The chain's CDR3 is CASSLGGSGTEAFF. For the CDR3, the DNA is TGTGCCAGCAGCCTGGGGGGTTCGGGCACTGAAGCTTTCTTT.

CDR3 amino acids: CASSRRTGGTEAFF. The DNA for the CDR3 is TGTGCCAGCAGTAGAAGGACAGGGGGCACTGAAGCTTTCTTT. The chain couples TRBV6-5 to TRBJ1-1, with 10 positions matching TRBD1. The germline V gene has CDR1 MNHEY and CDR2 SVGAGI. There are 14 residues in the CDR3. Trimming cost V 5 bases and J 4 bases; bases outside gene matches: 4.

This rearrangement joins TRBV25-1 to TRBJ1-5; a weak D match, TRBD1 (5 bases). The CDR3 has 13 amino acids. Germline V CDR1 and CDR2: MGHDK, SYGVNS. Trimming cost V 5 bases and J 15 bases, with 20 bases left between them. The CDR3 reads CASSSSGGVRRHF. CDR3 DNA: TGTGCCAGCAGTTCTTCCGGGGGTGTAAGAAGGCATTTT.

Regarding this clone: The DNA is omitted, as the CDR3 cannot be located on it reliably, and the CDR3 follows TCRdb's listing. This chain links TRBV6-5 with TRBJ2-5. The V gene's germline CDR1 is MNHEY and CDR2 SVGAGI. Including both end residues, the CDR3 is 16 amino acids long. The CDR3 spells CASSSGQGGKRGTQYF.

This rearrangement joins TRBV27 to TRBJ2-7; D uncertain. V lost 4 bases and J 2 bases, leaving 21 bases between the germline ends. From germline, CDR1 is MNHEY and CDR2 SMNVEV (reference sequence). The CDR3 covers 17 residues. The CDR3 nucleotides read TGTGCCAGCAGTTCACTGATTTGGCGACACCCGACCTACGAGCAGTACTTC. As protein: CASSSLIWRHPTYEQYF.

This clone appeared a few times. This chain joins TRBV2 and TRBJ2-7; D is unresolved. With 5 bases removed from V and 0 bases from J, the gap between germline ends came to 14 bases. CDR3 length equals 15 residues. Per the germline V gene, CDR1 is SNHLY and CDR2 is FYNNEI. Here the CDR3 reads CASSSSTDGSYEQYF. CDR3 sequence (DNA): TGTGCCAGCAGTTCCAGCACGGACGGCTCCTACGAGCAGTACTTC.

J is TRBJ2-7 and V is TRBV6-6, with 7 bases lining up with TRBD1. Germline V gives CDR1 MNHNY, CDR2 SVGAGI (reference sequence). V trimming: 6 bases; J trimming: 0 bases; junction bases outside the gene matches: 8. This CDR3 contains 15 residues. In DNA, the CDR3 is TGTGCCAGCAGCCACAGGGGATCAGCCTCCTACGAGCAGTACTTC. This sequence encodes CASSHRGSASYEQYF.

The chain links TRBV11-2 to TRBJ1-2; D is possibly TRBD1 (5 bases). The V gene lost 1 base and the J gene lost 7 bases, with 10 bases spanning the gap. CDR1 SGHAT and CDR2 FQNNGV come from the germline V gene. The CDR3 contains 13 residues. CDR3 protein: CASSLGAGSGYTF. CDR3 nucleotides: TGTGCCAGCAGCTTAGGTGCAGGGAGTGGCTACACCTTC.

This chain connects TRBV5-6 to TRBJ1-2; weak D call: TRBD1 (6 bases). This CDR3 has 15 residues. V lost 2 bases and J 4 bases, leaving 15 bases between the germline ends. In germline, CDR1 is SGHDT, CDR2 YYEEEE. For the CDR3, the DNA is TGTGCCAGCAGCTTATTACAGGGACAAAGCTATGGCTACACCTTC. This translates into CASSLLQGQSYGYTF.

The chain employs TRBV6-5 and TRBJ2-2; D might be TRBD2 (6 bases). Trimming pared 5 bases from V and 4 bases from J, leaving 14 bases between. Germline CDR1 is MNHEY and CDR2 is SVGAGI. This CDR3 has 15 amino acids. CDR3 sequence reads: CASSPMAGSTGELFF. DNA of the CDR3: TGTGCCAGCAGTCCCATGGCGGGGAGCACCGGGGAGCTGTTTTTT.

This clone showed up just a few times. CDR3 in amino acids: CASSLADRGSGNTIYF. CDR3 nucleotides: TGTGCCAGCAGCTTAGCGGACAGGGGAAGTGGAAACACCATATATTTT. The rearrangement links TRBV7-2 to TRBJ1-3; 9 nucleotides align to TRBD1. V shed 0 bases and J 3 bases; nucleotides not matched to a gene: 3. The CDR3 runs 16 residues. Germline-derived CDR1 and CDR2 are SGHTA and FQGNSA.

This chain uses TRBV2 with TRBJ1-1; D might be TRBD1 (5 bases). CDR3 size: 16 residues. Trimming removed 3 bases at V and 10 bases at J, with 24 bases between. Germline CDR1 and CDR2: SNHLY and FYNNEI. The CDR3 bases are TGTGCCAGCAGTGATGGAGGTCTGGGGCAGGACAACGCAGCTTTCTTT. Its protein is CASSDGGLGQDNAAFF.

This clone was recorded a few times. The genes are TRBV6-2 or TRBV6-3 and TRBJ1-1; no clear D gene. Trimming removed 7 bases from V and 3 bases from J, with 12 bases in between. The CDR3 consists of 13 residues. The germline gives CDR1 MNHEY, CDR2 SVGEGT. The CDR3 is CASNPGPYTEAFF. The CDR3 DNA reads as TGTGCCAGCAACCCAGGTCCATACACTGAAGCTTTCTTT.

The chain carries TRBV21-1 and TRBJ1-2; TRBD1, the table's D call, lacks a check against the DNA. TRBV21-1 is deemed a pseudogene. The CDR3 is 16 residues long. DNA for the CDR3: TGTGCCAGCAGCAACCTTTGGACAGGGTCTAACTATGGCTACACCTTC. Amino acids: CASSNLWTGSNYGYTF.

The chain is built from TRBV7-9 and TRBJ1-3; TRBD1 might be the D (6 bases). Deletions cut 3 bases from V and 0 bases from J, with 9 bases between. This CDR3 region has 15 residues. Germline V CDR1 and CDR2: SEHNR, FQNEAQ (reference sequence). CDR3 region: CASSLEGVSGNTIYF. Here the CDR3 DNA reads TGTGCCAGCAGCTTGGAGGGGGTCTCTGGAAACACCATATATTTT.

The V and J genes are TRBV7-8 and TRBJ1-1; D is possibly TRBD1 (5 bases). The CDR3 is 17 residues long. The ends were cut back, 6 bases at V and 0 bases at J, with 20 bases in the middle. Germline values: CDR1 SGHVS, CDR2 FQNEAQ. CDR3 residues: CASSTDPQANMNTEAFF. The DNA for the CDR3 is TGTGCCAGCAGTACCGACCCACAGGCCAACATGAACACTGAAGCTTTCTTT.

As DNA, the CDR3 is TGCAGCGTTGAAATACAGGGGGTTGGCTACACCTTC. Amino acids: CSVEIQGVGYTF. The rearrangement uses TRBV29-1 and TRBJ1-2; 8 bases line up with TRBD1. The CDR3 contains 12 residues. Germline CDR1 and CDR2: SQVTM and ANQGSEA. V was pared by 2 bases and J by 7 bases, with 3 bases of the junction left unmatched.

This chain joins TRBV5-8 and TRBJ2-5, with 11 bases identical to TRBD1. The junction had 6 bases not matched to a gene; V was cut back by 4 bases and J by 1 base. The CDR3 consists of 16 residues. From germline, CDR1 is SGHTS and CDR2 YDEGEE. Here the CDR3 DNA reads TGTGCCAGCAGCGTCGGACAGGGGGCGTCCCAAGAGACCCAGTACTTC. Translated: CASSVGQGASQETQYF.

This chain joins TRBV14 and TRBJ2-7; 8 bases map to TRBD1. The CDR3 runs 15 residues. J was trimmed by 2 bases and V by 3 bases; bases with no gene match: 6. The V gene's germline CDR1 is SGHDN and CDR2 FVKESK. CDR3 coding DNA: TGTGCCAGCAGCCAGCGACAGGGGTCCCCCTACGAGCAGTACTTC. It codes for CASSQRQGSPYEQYF.

V is TRBV7-9 and J is TRBJ2-5, with a possible D match to TRBD1 (6 bases). The CDR3 runs to 16 residues. V gave up 5 bases and J gave up 1 base, with 17 bases separating them. Germline V gene lookup returns CDR1 SEHNR and CDR2 FQNEAQ (reference sequence). CDR3 nucleotides: TGTGCCAGCAGCCTAAAGGGGGTGGGATTCCAAGAGACCCAGTACTTC. Protein sequence: CASSLKGVGFQETQYF.

This rearrangement joins TRBV7-2 to TRBJ2-3; weak D call: TRBD1 (6 bases). The germline CDR1 and CDR2 sequences are SGHTA and FQGNSA. The CDR3 is made up of 15 amino acids. Trimming pared 6 bases from V and 1 base from J, leaving 14 bases between. The CDR3 here is CASRPSGVGTDTQYF. The DNA of the CDR3 is TGTGCCAGCAGGCCCTCAGGGGTTGGCACAGATACGCAGTATTTT.